A selection of T cell receptor beta chains follows, all from one sample in a study of blood T cell repertoires in COVID-19. Profiling relied on immunoSEQ multiplex PCR, and the TCRdb table lists in-frame clones only, not all of them. The data contain about 110,000 clones, 70% to 85% of them seen just once; the ten biggest clones take up approximately 7.9%. The sample comprised peripheral blood. These receptors were collected from an elderly woman with active or convalescent COVID-19. Each CDR3 is given with its conserved first and last residue. A D gene is named only where the DNA matches it firmly. Clone size is given for some rows only: seen once, a few or many times, or a class if the clone is expanded.

>TRBJ1-1|TRBV6-1|-|-
TGTGCCAGCAGTGATCCGGGAGCCCAGGCCCCAGCCACTGAAGCTTTCTTT
CASSDPGAQAPATEAFF
>TRBJ2-1|TRBV19|TRBD2|-
TGTGCCAGTACCGATATAGGCCCGGGACTAGCGGGAGGTGGGCAGTTCTTC
CASTDIGPGLAGGGQFF
>TRBJ1-1|TRBV15|-|-
TGTGCCACCAGCAGAGAGGGACTAAGCACTGAAGCTTTCTTT
CATSREGLSTEAFF
>TRBJ1-1|TRBV18|-|-
TGTGCCAGCTCCCTTACAGAGAACACTGAAGCTTTCTTT
CASSLTENTEAFF
>TRBJ2-5|TRBV12-3/TRBV12-4|-|-
TGTGCCAGCAGTTTTAGAGTAGCAGAGACCCAGTACTTC
CASSFRVAETQYF
>TRBJ1-1|TRBV6-6|TRBD1|-
TGTGCCAGCAGGGATGGACAGGGTACCACTGAAGCTTTCTTT
CASRDGQGTTEAFF
>TRBJ1-4|TRBV27|-|-
TGTGCCAGCAGTTCCAACACGCTTAATGAAAAACTGTTTTTT
CASSSNTLNEKLFF
>TRBJ2-7|TRBV10-3|-|-
TGTGCCATCGGTTATCAGGGTGCCTCCTACGAGCAGTACTTC
CAIGYQGASYEQYF
>TRBJ1-4|TRBV7-5|-|once
TGTGCCAGAAGCTTTAGTGGGGGCTCCGAGGAAAAACTGTTTTTT
CARSFSGGSEEKLFF
>TRBJ2-7|TRBV30|TRBD2|once
TGTGCCTGGAGTAGACTAGCGGGAGGGGTGTACTTC
CAWSRLAGGVYF
>TRBJ2-2|TRBV7-8|-|-
TGTGCCAGCAGCTTAGTTCCCCGGGACACCGGGGAGCTGTTTTTT
CASSLVPRDTGELFF
>TRBJ1-1|TRBV5-1|TRBD1|-
TGCGCCAGCAGCTACGGACAGGGGGCCCCTGAAGCTTTCTTT
CASSYGQGAPEAFF
>TRBJ2-4|TRBV20-1|-|-
TGCAGTGCTACAGGCATAAACATTCAGTACTTC
CSATGINIQYF
>TRBJ1-2|TRBV4-1|TRBD1|-
TGCGCCAGCAGCCAAGGGAGGGACAGCGCCTTGAGGGGCTACACCTTC
CASSQGRDSALRGYTF
>TRBJ1-2|TRBV12-3/TRBV12-4|TRBD1|-
TGTGCCAGCACTCCGGGACAGGGGACCGGCTACACCTTC
CASTPGQGTGYTF
>TRBJ2-1|TRBV9|TRBD2|-
TGTGCCAGCAGCGTAAAGAGCGGGAGTTTCTATGAGCAGTTCTTC
CASSVKSGSFYEQFF
>TRBJ2-7|TRBV6-5|TRBD2|-
TGTGCCAGCAGTTTTTCTAGCGGGAGCTCCCACGAGCAGTACTTC
CASSFSSGSSHEQYF
>TRBJ1-1|TRBV6-5|TRBD1|-
TGTGCCAGCAGTACCCCTAGGACAGGGGAACCGGGAGCTTTCTTT
CASSTPRTGEPGAFF
>TRBJ1-6|TRBV19|-|-
TGTGCCAGGCTAAAGGAACGGAGGGGCGCCTATAATTCACCCCTCCACTTT
CARLKERRGAYNSPLHF
>TRBJ2-5|TRBV6-5|-|-
TGTGCCAGCACATACGCGGGGACCGTCCAAGAGACCCAGTACTTC
CASTYAGTVQETQYF
>TRBJ2-5|TRBV27|TRBD2|-
TGTGCCAGCAGTTTATGGGGGGGGGTCGAGGAGACCCAGTACTTC
CASSLWGGVEETQYF
>TRBJ2-1|TRBV5-4|TRBD2|-
TGTGCCAGCAGATTCAGCGGGAGAAGCTACAATGAGCAGTTCTTC
CASRFSGRSYNEQFF
>TRBJ2-7|TRBV28|-|few
TGTGCCAGCATCCCTACGCTAGGGACTTCCTACGAGCAGTACTTC
CASIPTLGTSYEQYF
>TRBJ1-6|TRBV27|-|-
TGTGCCAGCAGTTTACGGATTCAGGGCTCCTATAATTCACCCCTCCACTTT
CASSLRIQGSYNSPLHF
>TRBJ1-1|TRBV28|-|-
TGTGCCAGCATCTTGGGCTCGAGAGTCACTGAAGCTTTCTTT
CASILGSRVTEAFF
>TRBJ2-3|TRBV6-5|TRBD2|-
TGTGCCAGCAGTACCCGGGGGGACACAGATACGCAGTATTTT
CASSTRGDTDTQYF
>TRBJ2-1|TRBV7-8|TRBD2|-
TGTGCCAGCAGCTTCGGACTAGCGGGAGAAAGTGAGCAGTTCTTC
CASSFGLAGESEQFF
>TRBJ1-1|TRBV6-5|-|-
TGTGCCAGCACTCCCGGCCCACCGGGTGAAGCTTTCTTT
CASTPGPPGEAFF
>TRBJ1-5|TRBV7-2|TRBD1|once
TGTGCCAGCAGCCCCGGACAGGGGGATCAGCCCCAGCATTTT
CASSPGQGDQPQHF
>TRBJ2-7|TRBV7-9|-|-
TGTGCCAGCAGCCTCACCGGTTACGAGCAGTACTTC
CASSLTGYEQYF
>TRBJ1-6|TRBV5-6|TRBD1|-
TGTGCCAGCAGCTATGGGGGGACAGCGTATAATTCACCCCTCCACTTT
CASSYGGTAYNSPLHF
>TRBJ2-7|TRBV20-1|-|few
TGCAGTGCTAGTCTCGGTACCAGGGGCGAGCAGTACTTC
CSASLGTRGEQYF
>TRBJ2-7|TRBV5-1|-|-
TGCGCCAGCAGCTTGGCCCTCAGTTTTGACTACGAGCAGTACTTC
CASSLALSFDYEQYF
>TRBJ2-3|TRBV27|TRBD2|-
TGTGCCAGCAGCCCTCGGGTAGCGGGGGTCTATAGCACAGATACGCAGTATTTT
CASSPRVAGVYSTDTQYF
>TRBJ2-3|TRBV28|-|once
TGTGCCAGCAGTTTAGGGGTTACGGGGTTAGATACGCAGTATTTT
CASSLGVTGLDTQYF
>TRBJ2-1|TRBV3-1/TRBV3-2|-|few
TGTGCCAGCAGCCAACGAGGAGCGGATGAGCAGTTCTTC
CASSQRGADEQFF
>TRBJ1-4|TRBV6-5|TRBD1|-
TGTGCCAGCAGTTCAGGACAGGGACGGGAAAAACTGTTTTTT
CASSSGQGREKLFF
>TRBJ1-2|TRBV19|-|-
TGTGCCAGTAGTCCCCCGGCGGTCCGTGGCTACACCTTC
CASSPPAVRGYTF
>TRBJ2-5|TRBV3-1/TRBV3-2|TRBD2|-
TGTGCCAGCAGCCCTGGACTAGCGGGAGGGACCACCTTCCAAGAGACCCAGTACTTC
CASSPGLAGGTTFQETQYF
>TRBJ1-2|TRBV7-8|-|-
TGTGCCAGCAGCTCCTTGACAGCCCTATTGAACTATGGCTACACCTTC
CASSSLTALLNYGYTF
>TRBJ2-7|TRBV10-3|TRBD2|-
TGTGCCATCACCGGGACTAGCGGGAGCGCTCGCCACGAGCAGTACTTC
CAITGTSGSARHEQYF
>TRBJ1-4|TRBV14|-|once
TGTGCCAGCAGCCAAGATTTGCGGGGAAAACTGTTTTTT
CASSQDLRGKLFF
>TRBJ2-4|TRBV28|-|few
TGTGCCAGCAAAGGGGAAGAAGGGACTTTACGGAACATTCAGTACTTC
CASKGEEGTLRNIQYF
>TRBJ1-1|TRBV5-1|-|-
TGCGCCAGCAAAATCAGCGCGGGTCTTGGTTTGGCTGATGAAGCTTTCTTT
CASKISAGLGLADEAFF
>TRBJ2-5|TRBV3-1/TRBV3-2|-|few
TGTGCCAGCAGCCAGAATGCAGGGGGGGAGACCCAGTACTTC
CASSQNAGGETQYF
>TRBJ2-4|TRBV3-1/TRBV3-2|-|-
TGTGCCAGCAGCCAAGGATCGCAGGGCCCAGGGTACTTC
CASSQGSQGPGYF
>TRBJ2-3|TRBV28|-|-
TGTGCCAGCAGTTCCGGGACAGATACGCAGTATTTT
CASSSGTDTQYF